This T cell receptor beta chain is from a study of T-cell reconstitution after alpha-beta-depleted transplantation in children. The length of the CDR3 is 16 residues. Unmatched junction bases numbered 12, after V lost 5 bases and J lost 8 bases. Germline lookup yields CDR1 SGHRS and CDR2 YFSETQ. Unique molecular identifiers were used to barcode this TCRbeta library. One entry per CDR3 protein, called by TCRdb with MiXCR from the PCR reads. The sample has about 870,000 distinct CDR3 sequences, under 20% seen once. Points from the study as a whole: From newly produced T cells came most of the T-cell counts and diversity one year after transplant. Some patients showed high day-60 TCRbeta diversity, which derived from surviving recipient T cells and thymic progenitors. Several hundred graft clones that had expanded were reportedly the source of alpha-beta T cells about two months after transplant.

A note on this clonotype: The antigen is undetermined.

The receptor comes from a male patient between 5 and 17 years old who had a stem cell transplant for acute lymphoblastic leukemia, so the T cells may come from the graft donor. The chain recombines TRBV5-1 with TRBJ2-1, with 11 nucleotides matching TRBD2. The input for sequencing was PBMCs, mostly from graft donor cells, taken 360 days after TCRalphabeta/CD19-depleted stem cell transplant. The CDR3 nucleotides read TGCGCCAGCAGATACCTAGCGGGAGGTTCTAACGATGAGCAGTTCTTC. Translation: CASRYLAGGSNDEQFF. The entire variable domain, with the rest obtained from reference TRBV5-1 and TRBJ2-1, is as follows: KAGVTQTPRYLIKTRGQQVTLSCSPISGHRSVSWYQQTPGQGLQFLFEYFSETQRNKGNFPGRFSGRQFSNSRSEMNVSTLELGDSALYLCASRYLAGGSNDEQFFGPGTRLTVL.